This TCR beta chain was identified during a study of T cells in Graves' hyperthyroidism and ophthalmopathy. Points from the study as a whole: Most clonotypes expanded in the thyroid (above 0.001) were also present in blood.

Of note for this clonotype: Its target is unknown.

It was uncontrolled infection, other autoimmune disease, pregnancy or lactation that excluded patients. Clinicians diagnosed patients from clinical symptoms, serum thyroxine and TRAb, thyroid ultrasound and orbital computed tomography. RNA transcripts gave rise to amplified TCR beta CDR3 regions. A set of HTBI primers served as the primers for a first-round RT-PCR of the TCR CDR3. From the multiplex PCR reads, TCRdb called clonotypes with MiXCR, one entry per CDR3 protein. The sample lists more than 500,000 distinct CDR3 sequences, 35% to 50% occurring once. Germline V gene lookup returns CDR1 SGHTA and CDR2 FQGNSA. With 5 bases clipped from V and 9 bases from J, the junction kept 11 bases outside the gene matches. The CDR3 is 14 amino acids.

Sequencing was carried out using peripheral blood or thyroid tissue (not recorded which). The sequence was obtained from an adult woman with Graves' disease, either hyperthyroidism or ophthalmopathy (not recorded which). The V call is TRBV7-2, the J call TRBJ2-7; 9 bases are a match to TRBD1. The CDR3 sequence is CASSTTGGSPWQYF. Written as DNA, the CDR3 is TGTGCCAGCAGCACGACAGGGGGGTCCCCCTGGCAGTACTTC.